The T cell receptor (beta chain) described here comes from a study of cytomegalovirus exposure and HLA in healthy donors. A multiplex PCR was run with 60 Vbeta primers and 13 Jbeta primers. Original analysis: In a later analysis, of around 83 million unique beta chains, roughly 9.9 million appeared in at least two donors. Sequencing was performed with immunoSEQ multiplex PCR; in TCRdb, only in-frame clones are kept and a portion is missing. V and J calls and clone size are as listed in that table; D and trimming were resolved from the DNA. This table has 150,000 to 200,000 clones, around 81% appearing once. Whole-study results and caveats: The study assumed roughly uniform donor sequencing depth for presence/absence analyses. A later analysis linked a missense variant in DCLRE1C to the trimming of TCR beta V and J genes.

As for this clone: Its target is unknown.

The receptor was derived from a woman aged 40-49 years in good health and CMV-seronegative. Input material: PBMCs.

CDR3 sequence: CAWSARGESNYEQYF. The CDR3, as DNA: TGTGCCTGGAGTGCCCGAGGAGAAAGTAACTACGAGCAGTACTTC. This chain connects TRBV30 to TRBJ2-7; the D is unclear. This CDR3 region has 15 residues. V dropped 1 base and J dropped 3 bases, with 16 bases sitting between them. Germline V gene lookup returns CDR1 GTSNPN and CDR2 SVGIG (reference sequence).